This note documents a single TCR beta chain sequence. The sample contains more than one DNA sequence encoding this CDR3. CDR3 length: 12 amino acids. The germline gives CDR1 MNHNS, CDR2 SASEGT. V lost 5 bases, J lost 6 bases, and 9 bases lay in between. Division of CD4+ cells produced a CD45RA+ naive subset and a CD45RA-negative memory subset. The data originate from a study of shared clonotypes between healthy human individuals. Study details: Each donor's CD8 memory used one plate, CD8 naive two, each CD4 subset three.

The run depth of the assay was deep. The repertoire was sequenced with immunoSEQ multiplex PCR; TCRdb's copy has only in-frame clones and lacks some. This table holds 2 million to 2.5 million clones, 80% to 95% found once. The chain couples TRBV6-1 to TRBJ2-3, with a weak D call TRBD2 (5 bases). This sequence originates from a young man in good health. Some clones in this sample may be carry-over from other donors' samples. Specimen: naive CD4+ T cells from PBMCs. The sample's subset: CD45RA+ positively selected. CDR3 DNA: TGTGCCAGCAGTCAGACGGGGGATACGCAGTATTTT. This translates into CASSQTGDTQYF.